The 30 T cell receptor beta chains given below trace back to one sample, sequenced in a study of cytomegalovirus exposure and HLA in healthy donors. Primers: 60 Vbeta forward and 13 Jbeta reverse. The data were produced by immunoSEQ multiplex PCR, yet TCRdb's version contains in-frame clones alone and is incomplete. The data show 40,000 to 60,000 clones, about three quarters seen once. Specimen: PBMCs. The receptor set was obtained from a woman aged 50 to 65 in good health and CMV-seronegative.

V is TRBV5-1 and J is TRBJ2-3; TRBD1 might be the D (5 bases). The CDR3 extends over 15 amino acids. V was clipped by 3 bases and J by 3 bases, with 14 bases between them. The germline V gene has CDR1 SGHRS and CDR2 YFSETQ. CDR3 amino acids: CASSSDTSYTDTQYF. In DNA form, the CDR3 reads TGCGCCAGCAGCTCGGACACAAGTTATACAGATACGCAGTATTTT.

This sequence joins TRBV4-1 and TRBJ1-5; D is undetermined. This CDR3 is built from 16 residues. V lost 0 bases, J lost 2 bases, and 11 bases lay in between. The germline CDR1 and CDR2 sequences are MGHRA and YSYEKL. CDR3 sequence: CASSQDFPGGNQPQHF. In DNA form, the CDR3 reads TGCGCCAGCAGCCAAGATTTCCCGGGAGGCAATCAGCCCCAGCATTTT.

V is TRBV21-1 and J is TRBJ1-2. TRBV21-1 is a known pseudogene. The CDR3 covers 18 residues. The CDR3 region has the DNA TGTGCCAGCAGCAAAGGGTTTAGGATGGAGGGGAATTCGGATGGCTACACCTTC. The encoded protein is CASSKGFRMEGNSDGYTF.

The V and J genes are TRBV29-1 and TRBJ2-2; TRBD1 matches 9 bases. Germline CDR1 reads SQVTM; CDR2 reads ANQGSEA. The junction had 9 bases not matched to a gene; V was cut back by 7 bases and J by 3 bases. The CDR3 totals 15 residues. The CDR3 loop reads CSAQGDRDHTGELFF. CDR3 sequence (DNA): TGCAGCGCCCAAGGGGACAGGGATCACACCGGGGAGCTGTTTTTT.

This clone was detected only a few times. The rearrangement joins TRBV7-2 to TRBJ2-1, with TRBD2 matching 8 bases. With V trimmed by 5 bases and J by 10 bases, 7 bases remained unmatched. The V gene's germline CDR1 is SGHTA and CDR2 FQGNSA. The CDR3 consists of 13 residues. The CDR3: CASSAQRESEQFF. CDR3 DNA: TGTGCCAGCAGCGCCCAGCGGGAGAGCGAGCAGTTCTTC.

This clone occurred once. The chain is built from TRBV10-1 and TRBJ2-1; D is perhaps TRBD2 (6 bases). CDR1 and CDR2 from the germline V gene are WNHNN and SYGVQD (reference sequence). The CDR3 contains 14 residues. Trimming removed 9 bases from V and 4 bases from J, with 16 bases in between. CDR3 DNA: TGCGCCAGTCGGACTACATACCATTACAATGAGCAGTTCTTC. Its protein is CASRTTYHYNEQFF.

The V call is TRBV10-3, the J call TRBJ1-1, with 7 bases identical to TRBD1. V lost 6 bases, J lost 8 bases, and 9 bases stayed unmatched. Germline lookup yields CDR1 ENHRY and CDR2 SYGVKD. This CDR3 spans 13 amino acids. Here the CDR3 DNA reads TGTGCCATCAGGAGGGACAGACAGGGAGAAGCTTTCTTT. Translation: CAIRRDRQGEAFF.

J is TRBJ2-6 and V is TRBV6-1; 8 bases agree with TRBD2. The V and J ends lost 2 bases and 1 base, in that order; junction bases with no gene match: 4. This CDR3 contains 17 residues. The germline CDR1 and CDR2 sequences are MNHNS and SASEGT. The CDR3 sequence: CASSESGGGSGANVLTF. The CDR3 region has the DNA TGTGCCAGCAGTGAATCCGGCGGGGGGTCTGGGGCCAACGTCCTGACTTTC.

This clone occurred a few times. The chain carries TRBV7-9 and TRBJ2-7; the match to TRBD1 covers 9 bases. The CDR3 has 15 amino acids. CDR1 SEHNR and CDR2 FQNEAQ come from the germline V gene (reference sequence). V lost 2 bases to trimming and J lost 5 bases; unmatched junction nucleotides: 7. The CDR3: CASSLSSQGAHEQYF. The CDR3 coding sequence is TGTGCCAGCAGCTTAAGCTCACAGGGGGCCCACGAGCAGTACTTC.

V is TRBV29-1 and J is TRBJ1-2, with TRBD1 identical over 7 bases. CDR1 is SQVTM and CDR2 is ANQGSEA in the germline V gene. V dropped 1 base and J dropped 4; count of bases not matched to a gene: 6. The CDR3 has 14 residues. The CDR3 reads CSVEARDSFYGYTF. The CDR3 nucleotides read TGCAGCGTTGAAGCCCGGGACAGCTTCTATGGCTACACCTTC.

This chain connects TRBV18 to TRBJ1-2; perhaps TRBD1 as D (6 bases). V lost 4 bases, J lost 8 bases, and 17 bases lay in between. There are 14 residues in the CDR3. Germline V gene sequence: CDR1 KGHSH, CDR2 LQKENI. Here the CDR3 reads CASSQQGFLGGYTF. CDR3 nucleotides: TGTGCCAGCTCACAACAGGGATTTCTAGGAGGCTACACCTTC.

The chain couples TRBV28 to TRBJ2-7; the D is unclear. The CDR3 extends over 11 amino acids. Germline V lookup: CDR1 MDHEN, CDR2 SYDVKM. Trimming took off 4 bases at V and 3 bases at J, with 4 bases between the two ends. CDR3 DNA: TGTGCCAGCAGTTCCCACTACGAGCAGTACTTC. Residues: CASSSHYEQYF.

CDR3 sequence reads: CASRSPQGSGNTIYF. The CDR3 region has the DNA TGTGCCAGCAGGTCCCCTCAGGGCTCTGGAAACACCATATATTTT. The chain carries TRBV28 and TRBJ1-3; TRBD1 is a possible D gene (5 bases). The CDR3 runs 15 residues. The germline V and J ends were trimmed by 6 bases and 0 bases, with 12 bases remaining between them. Looked up from germline, CDR1 is MDHEN and CDR2 is SYDVKM.

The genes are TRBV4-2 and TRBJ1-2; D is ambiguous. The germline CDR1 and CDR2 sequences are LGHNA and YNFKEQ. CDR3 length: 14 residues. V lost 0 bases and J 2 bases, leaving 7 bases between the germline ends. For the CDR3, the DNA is TGTGCCAGCAGCCAAGATCTGGGCAACTATGGCTACACCTTC. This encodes CASSQDLGNYGYTF.

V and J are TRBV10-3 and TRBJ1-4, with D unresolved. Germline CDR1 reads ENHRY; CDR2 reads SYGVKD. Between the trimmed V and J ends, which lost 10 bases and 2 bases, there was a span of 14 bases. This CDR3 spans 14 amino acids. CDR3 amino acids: CATRSEATNEKLFF. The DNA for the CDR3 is TGTGCCACGAGATCTGAAGCGACTAATGAAAAACTGTTTTTT.

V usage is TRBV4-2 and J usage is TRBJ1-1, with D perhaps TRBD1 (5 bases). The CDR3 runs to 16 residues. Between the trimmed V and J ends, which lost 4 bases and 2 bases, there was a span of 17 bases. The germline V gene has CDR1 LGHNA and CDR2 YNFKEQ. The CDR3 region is CASSPSEGQGNTEAFF. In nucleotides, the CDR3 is TGTGCCAGCAGCCCGTCGGAAGGGCAGGGAAACACTGAAGCTTTCTTT.

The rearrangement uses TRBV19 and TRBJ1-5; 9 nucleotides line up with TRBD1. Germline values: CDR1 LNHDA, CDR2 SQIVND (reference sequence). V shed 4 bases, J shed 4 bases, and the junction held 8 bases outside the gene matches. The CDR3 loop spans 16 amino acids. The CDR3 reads CASSTPGQGDNQPQHF. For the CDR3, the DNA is TGTGCCAGTAGTACCCCGGGACAGGGAGATAATCAGCCCCAGCATTTT.

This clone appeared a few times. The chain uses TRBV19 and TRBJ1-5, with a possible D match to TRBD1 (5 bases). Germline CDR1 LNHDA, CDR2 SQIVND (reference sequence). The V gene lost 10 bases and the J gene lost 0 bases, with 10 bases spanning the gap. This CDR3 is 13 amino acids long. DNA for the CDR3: TGTGCCATCGGGGGTCTTAGCAATCAGCCCCAGCATTTT. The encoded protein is CAIGGLSNQPQHF. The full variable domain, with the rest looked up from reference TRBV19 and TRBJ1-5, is DGGITQSPKYLFRKEGQNVTLSCEQNLNHDAMYWYRQDPGQGLRLIYYSQIVNDFQKGDIAEGYSVSREKKESFPLTVTSAQKNPTAFYLCAIGGLSNQPQHFGDGTRLSIL.

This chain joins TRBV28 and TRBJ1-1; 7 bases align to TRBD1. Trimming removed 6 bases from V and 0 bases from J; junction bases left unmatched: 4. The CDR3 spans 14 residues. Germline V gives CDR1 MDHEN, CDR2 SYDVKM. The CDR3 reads CASRGGQLNTEAFF. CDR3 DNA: TGTGCCAGCAGAGGGGGACAGTTGAACACTGAAGCTTTCTTT.

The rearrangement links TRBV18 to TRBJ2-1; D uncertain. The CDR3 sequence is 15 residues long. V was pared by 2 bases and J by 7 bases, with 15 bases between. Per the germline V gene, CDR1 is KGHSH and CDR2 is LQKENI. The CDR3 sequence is CASSPLERSTNEQFF. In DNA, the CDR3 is TGTGCCAGCTCACCATTGGAAAGGAGTACAAATGAGCAGTTCTTC. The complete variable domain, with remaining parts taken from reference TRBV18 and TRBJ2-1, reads NAGVMQNPRHLVRRRGQEARLRCSPMKGHSHVYWYRQLPEEGLKFMVYLQKENIIDESGMPKERFSAEFPKEGPSILRIQQVVRGDSAAYFCASSPLERSTNEQFFGPGTRLTVL.

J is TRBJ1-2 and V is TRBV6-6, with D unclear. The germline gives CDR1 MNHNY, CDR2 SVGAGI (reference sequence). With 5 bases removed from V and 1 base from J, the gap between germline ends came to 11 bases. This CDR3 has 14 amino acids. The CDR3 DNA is TGTGCCAGCAGTCTTACGAGGGATAACTATGGCTACACCTTC. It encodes CASSLTRDNYGYTF.

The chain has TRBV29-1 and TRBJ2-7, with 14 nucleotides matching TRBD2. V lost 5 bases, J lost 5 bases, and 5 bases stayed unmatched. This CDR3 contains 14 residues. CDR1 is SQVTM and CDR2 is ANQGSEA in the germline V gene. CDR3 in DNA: TGCAGCGTTATGGGACTAGCGGGAGCAGACGAGCAGTACTTC. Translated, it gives CSVMGLAGADEQYF.

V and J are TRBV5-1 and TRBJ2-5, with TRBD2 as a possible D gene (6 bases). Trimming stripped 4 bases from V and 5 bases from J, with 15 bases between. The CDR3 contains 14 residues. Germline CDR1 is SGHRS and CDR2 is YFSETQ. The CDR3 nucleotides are TGCGCCAGCAGCCGCGGACCTGGAGGGGAGACCCAGTACTTC. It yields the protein CASSRGPGGETQYF.

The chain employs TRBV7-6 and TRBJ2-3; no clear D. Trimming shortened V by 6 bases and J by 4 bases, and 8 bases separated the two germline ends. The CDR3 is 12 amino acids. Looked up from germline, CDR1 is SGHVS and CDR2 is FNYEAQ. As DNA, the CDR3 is TGTGCCAGCAGGGGCCCCTCAGATACGCAGTATTTT. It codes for CASRGPSDTQYF.

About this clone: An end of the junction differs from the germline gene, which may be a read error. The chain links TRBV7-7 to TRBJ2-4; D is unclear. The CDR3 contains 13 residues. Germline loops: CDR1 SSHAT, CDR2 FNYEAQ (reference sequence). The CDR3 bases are TGTGCTAGCAGCTTAAATTTCGGTGACATTCAGTACTTC. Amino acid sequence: CASSLNFGDIQYF.

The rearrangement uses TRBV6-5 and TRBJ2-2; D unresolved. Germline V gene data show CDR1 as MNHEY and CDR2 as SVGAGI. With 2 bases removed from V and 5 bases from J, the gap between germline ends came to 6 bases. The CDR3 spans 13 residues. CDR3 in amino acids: CASSYIRTGELFF. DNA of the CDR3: TGTGCCAGCAGTTACATCAGGACCGGGGAGCTGTTTTTT.

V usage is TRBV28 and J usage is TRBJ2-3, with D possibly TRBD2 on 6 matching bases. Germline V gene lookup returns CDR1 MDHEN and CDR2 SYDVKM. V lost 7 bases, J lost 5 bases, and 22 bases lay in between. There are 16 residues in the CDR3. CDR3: CASTPPSGSSGDTQYF. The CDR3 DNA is TGTGCCAGCACCCCTCCCAGCGGGTCTTCAGGAGATACGCAGTATTTT.

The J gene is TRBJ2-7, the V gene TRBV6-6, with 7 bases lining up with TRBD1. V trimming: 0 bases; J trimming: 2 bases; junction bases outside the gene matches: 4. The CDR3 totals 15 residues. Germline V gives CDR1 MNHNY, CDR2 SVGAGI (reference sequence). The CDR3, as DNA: TGTGCCAGCAGTTACTCCCGGGACAGTCCCTACGAGCAGTACTTC. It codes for CASSYSRDSPYEQYF.

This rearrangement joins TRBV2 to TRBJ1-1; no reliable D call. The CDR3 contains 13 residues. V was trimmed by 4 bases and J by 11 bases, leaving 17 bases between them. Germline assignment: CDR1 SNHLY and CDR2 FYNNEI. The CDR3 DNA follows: TGTGCCAGCAGTGGGAGGGCGGGAGGTGAGGCTTTCTTT. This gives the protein CASSGRAGGEAFF.

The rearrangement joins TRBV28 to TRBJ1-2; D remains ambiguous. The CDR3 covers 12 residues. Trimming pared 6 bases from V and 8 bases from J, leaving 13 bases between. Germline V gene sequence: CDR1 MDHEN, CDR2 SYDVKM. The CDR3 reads CASSLLGTGYTF. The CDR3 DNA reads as TGTGCCAGCAGCCTGCTAGGAACGGGCTACACCTTC.